This T cell receptor beta chain was sequenced for a study of technical replicates of blood from a few donors (dated by TCRdb to 2016 to 2017). Library preparation employed the immunoSEQ multiplex PCR assay. Entries here come from immuneACCESS through TCRdb and include only in-frame sequences with V and J called. Some clones fail to appear in such tables; in the studies checked, an unresolved V gene covers under half of the shortfall, and the cause of the remainder is unknown. This sample lists 84,000 or so clones; roughly 94% were detected once. Clones ranked in the top ten supply roughly 0.25% of the sample. This clone was counted a single time. There is no known antigen for this receptor. No clone much larger than this one lies a single base away; base qualities are absent. V ends up 8 bases short and J 4 bases short, with an unmatched junction base count of 7. From cysteine to phenylalanine, the CDR3 is 14 amino acids long. Just CDR3 DNA is preserved here, 42 bases in frame from base 1. In the germline V gene, CDR1 corresponds to SNHLY and CDR2 to FYNNEI.

The origin of this receptor is a human donor in good health. The sample consisted of T cells isolated from PBMCs. Here the chain combines TRBV2 and TRBJ2-1; 8 bases in the junction line up with TRBD2. In nucleotide form, the sequence is TGTGCCAGCTCTCCGAGCGGGAGATACAATGAGCAGTTCTTC. The translation is CASSPSGRYNEQFF.